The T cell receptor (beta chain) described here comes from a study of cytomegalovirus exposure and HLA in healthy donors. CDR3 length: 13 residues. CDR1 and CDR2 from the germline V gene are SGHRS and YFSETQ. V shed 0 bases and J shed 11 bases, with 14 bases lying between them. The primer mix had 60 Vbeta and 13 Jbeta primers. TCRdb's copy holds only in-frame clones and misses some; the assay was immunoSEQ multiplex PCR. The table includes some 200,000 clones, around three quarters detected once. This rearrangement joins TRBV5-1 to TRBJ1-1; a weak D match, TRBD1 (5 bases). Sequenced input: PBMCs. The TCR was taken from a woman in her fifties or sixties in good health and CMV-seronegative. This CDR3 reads CASSLVSREGAFF. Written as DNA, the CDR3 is TGCGCCAGCAGCTTGGTTTCCAGGGAGGGGGCTTTCTTT.